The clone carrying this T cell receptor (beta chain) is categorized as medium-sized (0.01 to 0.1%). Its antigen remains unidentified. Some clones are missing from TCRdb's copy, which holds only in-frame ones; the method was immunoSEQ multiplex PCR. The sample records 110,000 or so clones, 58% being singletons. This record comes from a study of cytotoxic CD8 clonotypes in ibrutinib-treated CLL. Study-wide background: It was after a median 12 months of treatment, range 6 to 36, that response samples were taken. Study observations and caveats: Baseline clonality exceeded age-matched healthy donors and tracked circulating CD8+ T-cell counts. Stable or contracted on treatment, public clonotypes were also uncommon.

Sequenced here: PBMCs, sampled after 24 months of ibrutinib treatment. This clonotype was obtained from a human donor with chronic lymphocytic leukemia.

CDR3: CASSLAAGTPRFRDIGELFF. In DNA form, the CDR3 reads TGTGCCAGCAGCTTAGCGGCCGGGACCCCTCGATTCCGCGACATCGGGGAGCTGTTTTTT. This chain joins TRBV7-2 and TRBJ2-2; D could derive from TRBD1 or TRBD2 (5 bases each). Germline values: CDR1 SGHTA, CDR2 FQGNSA. V lost 0 bases to trimming and J lost 7 bases, with 27 bases between them. There are 20 residues in the CDR3.